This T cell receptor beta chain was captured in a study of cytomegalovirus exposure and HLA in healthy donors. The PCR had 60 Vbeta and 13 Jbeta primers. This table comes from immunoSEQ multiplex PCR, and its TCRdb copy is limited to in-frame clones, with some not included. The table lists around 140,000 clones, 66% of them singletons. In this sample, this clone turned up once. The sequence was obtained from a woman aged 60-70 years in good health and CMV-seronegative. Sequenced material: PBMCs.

The CDR3 DNA is TGTGCCATCAGTGAGGGGACTAGCGGGAGAAGTTCCGAGCAGTACTTC. Amino acid sequence: CAISEGTSGRSSEQYF. The rearrangement uses TRBV10-3 and TRBJ2-7, with 14 bases identical to TRBD2. J gave up 6 bases and V 2 bases, and 6 bases lay outside the gene matches. Per germline, CDR1 ENHRY and CDR2 SYGVKD. This CDR3 comprises 16 residues.